The 21 T cell receptor beta chains reported below all come from one sample, sequenced in a study of blood T cell repertoires in COVID-19. Libraries were prepared by immunoSEQ multiplex PCR; TCRdb keeps only in-frame clonotypes and omits some of them. The profile covers 100,000 to 150,000 clones, with 88% appearing a single time and roughly 1.4% taken by the ten largest. Sequencing was done on a sample of peripheral blood. The receptors were gathered from a human donor in a cohort sampled during active COVID-19.

The CDR3 protein is CSASVSWTSGDNEQFF. CDR3 sequence (DNA): TGCAGTGCTAGTGTTAGCTGGACTAGCGGAGACAATGAGCAGTTCTTC. The genes are TRBV20-1 and TRBJ2-1; TRBD2 matches 10 bases. The V gene end was trimmed by 3 bases and the J gene end by 5 bases; junction bases not matched to a gene: 10. The CDR3 is 16 residues long. Germline CDR1 is DFQATT and CDR2 is SNEGSKA (reference sequence).

The chain joins TRBV24-1 to TRBJ2-3, with D perhaps matching TRBD2 (5 bases). The germline V gene encodes CDR1 KGHDR and CDR2 SFDVKD. CDR3 length: 17 amino acids. Trimming pared 3 bases from V and 2 bases from J, leaving 17 bases between. The CDR3 bases are TGTGCCACCAGTGATCTCGGCAGAGGGCGGACCACAGATACGCAGTATTTT. Protein product: CATSDLGRGRTTDTQYF.

This rearrangement joins TRBV5-8 to TRBJ2-7; TRBD1 matches at 10 bases. After removal of 4 bases from V and 6 bases from J, the junction contained 13 bases not matched to a gene. CDR3 length: 16 residues. The germline V gene encodes CDR1 SGHTS and CDR2 YDEGEE. The DNA for the CDR3 is TGTGCCAGCAGCCCAACCACCGGGACAGGGGTCCGCGAGCAGTACTTC. It specifies CASSPTTGTGVREQYF. Supplemented by reference TRBV5-8 and TRBJ2-7, the full variable domain reads EAGVTQSPTHLIKTRGQQATLRCSPISGHTSVYWYQQALGLGLQFLLWYDEGEERNRGNFPPRFSGRQFPNYSSELNVNALELEDSALYLCASSPTTGTGVREQYFGPGTRLTVT.

The chain employs TRBV6-6 and TRBJ1-2; D possibly corresponds to TRBD1 (6 bases). V gave up 6 bases and J gave up 0 bases, with 11 bases separating them. In germline, CDR1 is MNHNY, CDR2 SVGAGI (reference sequence). The CDR3 loop spans 14 amino acids. CDR3 loop: CASRDSFTNYGYTF. For the CDR3, the DNA is TGTGCCAGCAGGGACAGCTTCACTAACTATGGCTACACCTTC.

The chain uses TRBV7-9 and TRBJ2-7; 7 nucleotides match TRBD2. The V and J ends lost 0 bases and 6 bases, in that order; junction bases with no gene match: 5. Looked up from germline, CDR1 is SEHNR and CDR2 is FQNEAQ (reference sequence). This CDR3 is 14 amino acids long. CDR3 loop: CASSLAGLGIEQYF. CDR3 DNA: TGTGCCAGCAGCTTAGCCGGACTAGGTATCGAGCAGTACTTC.

V is TRBV11-2 and J is TRBJ1-6; D remains unclear. Germline V gives CDR1 SGHAT, CDR2 FQNNGV. The germline V and J ends were trimmed by 6 bases and 0 bases, with 15 bases remaining between them. The CDR3 length is 17 residues. For the CDR3, the DNA is TGTGCCAGCAGTTACCCCCGAGGGAGCTCCTATAATTCACCCCTCCACTTT. This sequence encodes CASSYPRGSSYNSPLHF.

As DNA, the CDR3 is TGTGCCAGCAGTGTTCAGCAGGGGAGAGAGACCCAGTACTTC. Encoded protein: CASSVQQGRETQYF. J is TRBJ2-5 and V is TRBV25-1; tentatively, D is TRBD1 (6 bases). V lost 4 bases and J 4 bases, leaving 13 bases between the germline ends. CDR3 length: 14 residues. Germline CDR1 reads MGHDK; CDR2 reads SYGVNS.

The V and J genes are TRBV5-6 and TRBJ2-7, with D possibly TRBD2 on 5 matching bases. CDR1 is SGHDT and CDR2 is YYEEEE in the germline V gene. Trimming pared 4 bases from V and 0 bases from J, leaving 11 bases between. The CDR3 is 14 residues long. Here the CDR3 reads CASSPPAGSYEQYF. In nucleotides, the CDR3 is TGTGCCAGCAGCCCCCCCGCGGGCTCCTACGAGCAGTACTTC.

The gene calls are TRBV5-1 and TRBJ2-7, with 9 nucleotides matching TRBD2. The CDR3 contains 14 residues. Germline CDR1 reads SGHRS; CDR2 reads YFSETQ. The V gene end was trimmed by 4 bases and the J gene end by 1 base; junction bases not matched to a gene: 3. The CDR3 loop reads CASSAGGSSYEQYF. The DNA for the CDR3 is TGCGCCAGCAGCGCGGGAGGGAGTTCCTACGAGCAGTACTTC.

This clone has more than one count but fewer than ten. The chain recombines TRBV4-1 with TRBJ2-5; D may be TRBD2 (5 bases). The CDR3 totals 15 residues. The V gene's germline CDR1 is MGHRA and CDR2 YSYEKL. V shed 3 bases and J shed 5 bases, with 16 bases lying between them. CDR3 DNA sequence: TGCGCCAGCAGCCATCCCACCGGGATGAAGGAGACCCAGTACTTC. This sequence encodes CASSHPTGMKETQYF.

The chain combines TRBV11-2 with TRBJ2-1; maybe TRBD2 (6 bases). Trimming took 6 bases from V and 7 from J, leaving 19 bases between them. Germline-derived CDR1 and CDR2 are SGHAT and FQNNGV. This CDR3 is built from 15 residues. CDR3 in amino acids: CASSRDFRRTNEQFF. In DNA, the CDR3 is TGTGCCAGCAGTCGGGACTTCCGTCGAACTAATGAGCAGTTCTTC.

This chain uses TRBV15 with TRBJ2-7, with D maybe TRBD1 (6 bases). The CDR3 has 12 amino acids. From germline, CDR1 is LNHNV and CDR2 YYDKDF (reference sequence). Trimming left V 6 bases short and J 6 bases short, with 12 bases between. This CDR3 is CATRKDSVEQYF. DNA of the CDR3: TGTGCCACCAGGAAGGACAGCGTCGAGCAGTACTTC.

CDR3 sequence (DNA): TGTGCCAGCAGACAGGGGGCGTATGGCTACACCTTC. It codes for CASRQGAYGYTF. The V call is TRBV6-5, the J call TRBJ1-2, with 9 bases identical to TRBD1. V trimming: 6 bases; J trimming: 5 bases; junction bases outside the gene matches: 1. The germline CDR1 and CDR2 sequences are MNHEY and SVGAGI. This CDR3 contains 12 residues.

This sequence joins TRBV5-1 and TRBJ1-3; D is ambiguous. V lost 4 bases to trimming and J lost 0 bases, with 8 bases between them. The CDR3 is 14 residues long. Germline V gene data show CDR1 as SGHRS and CDR2 as YFSETQ. DNA of the CDR3: TGCGCCAGCAGCCCTGGGAGCTCTGGAAACACCATATATTTT. Protein sequence: CASSPGSSGNTIYF.

The chain employs TRBV15 and TRBJ2-4; TRBD1 matches at 10 bases. Losses at the gene ends were 0 bases for V and 4 bases for J; bases not matched to a gene: 6. The germline gives CDR1 LNHNV, CDR2 YYDKDF (reference sequence). The CDR3 spans 17 residues. The CDR3 here is CATSRERQGALKNIQYF. The CDR3 nucleotides are TGTGCCACCAGCAGAGAACGACAGGGGGCACTTAAAAACATTCAGTACTTC.

The chain links TRBV6-5 to TRBJ1-2; no clear D gene. Looked up from germline, CDR1 is MNHEY and CDR2 is SVGAGI. The CDR3 totals 14 residues. Trimming took off 7 bases at V and 0 bases at J, with 12 bases between the two ends. The CDR3 DNA sequence: TGTGCCAGCATTTGGAGTGCGACTAACTATGGCTACACCTTC. Translation gives CASIWSATNYGYTF.

The chain uses TRBV5-1 and TRBJ1-1; possible D gene TRBD1, 5 bases. Per the germline V gene, CDR1 is SGHRS and CDR2 is YFSETQ. The CDR3 runs to 12 residues. V was clipped by 5 bases and J by 4 bases, with 9 bases between them. The CDR3 coding sequence is TGCGCCAGCAGGGAGGGGTCCACTGAAGCTTTCTTT. It encodes CASREGSTEAFF.

The chain has TRBV28 and TRBJ2-7; 8 bases are shared with TRBD2. CDR3 length equals 15 residues. V was pared by 1 base and J by 6 bases, with 8 bases of the junction left unmatched. Germline CDR1 and CDR2: MDHEN and SYDVKM. The CDR3 DNA reads TGTGCCAGCAGTTTATTCAGCCGGGAGGGAAGCGAGCAGTACTTC. It specifies CASSLFSREGSEQYF.

The chain carries TRBV20-1 and TRBJ2-1, with D unclear. CDR1 is DFQATT, CDR2 SNEGSKA, per germline (reference sequence). The V gene lost 3 bases and the J gene lost 7 bases, with 7 bases spanning the gap. CDR3 length: 11 amino acids. CDR3 DNA: TGCAGTGCTAGGCTAATAAATGAGCAGTTCTTC. Protein sequence: CSARLINEQFF.

Of note for this clone: This sample includes further DNA sequences coding for the same CDR3. The rearrangement joins TRBV2 to TRBJ1-3; D is perhaps TRBD1 (6 bases). The CDR3 runs 15 residues. Germline V CDR1 and CDR2: SNHLY, FYNNEI. V shed 7 bases and J shed 4 bases, with 17 bases lying between them. The DNA for the CDR3 is TGTGCCAGCACCTTTATTAGGGGACAAGGAAACACCATATATTTT. Protein product: CASTFIRGQGNTIYF.

CDR3 region: CASRTHREKLFF. CDR3 nucleotide sequence: TGTGCCAGTCGGACGCACAGGGAAAAACTGTTTTTT. The V call is TRBV2, the J call TRBJ1-4; D might be TRBD1 (5 bases). CDR3 length: 12 residues. The V gene lost 9 bases and the J gene lost 8 bases, with 13 bases spanning the gap. In germline, CDR1 is SNHLY, CDR2 FYNNEI. The full variable domain, rest sourced from reference TRBV2 and TRBJ1-4, is EPEVTQTPSHQVTQMGQEVILRCVPISNHLYFYWYRQILGQKVEFLVSFYNNEISEKSEIFDDQFSVERPDGSNFTLKIRSTKLEDSAMYFCASRTHREKLFFGSGTQLSVL.